A single sample is the source of the 14 T cell receptor beta chains below, sequenced in a study of regulatory T cells in long-lasting Graves disease. TCR beta libraries were built with iRepertoire HTBI primers and Arm-PCR of CDR3 regions. Using its own MiXCR run on the multiplex PCR reads, TCRdb lists one record per CDR3 protein. This table has hundreds of thousands of distinct CDR3 sequences, 15% appearing once. Time point noted: newly diagnosed GD, antithyroid drugs for less than 3 months. From PBMCs, RNA was extracted and then used to make the TCR library. The sample also formed part of further work on T cells in Graves' hyperthyroidism and ophthalmopathy.

Sequences were derived from peripheral blood mononuclear cells (PBMCs), sampled at new diagnosis, from a patient treated with antithyroid drugs. The receptors were sampled from a woman between 35 and 50 years old with Graves disease.

This clonotype was detected ten times or more. The chain couples TRBV6-1 to TRBJ1-1; 7 positions match TRBD1. This CDR3 has 14 residues. CDR1 and CDR2 (germline): MNHNS, SASEGT. V was pared by 8 bases and J by 3 bases, with 9 bases of the junction left unmatched. The CDR3 nucleotides read TGTGCCAGCTCAGGGGGAGTCCGGCACACTGAAGCTTTCTTT. This gives the protein CASSGGVRHTEAFF.

With regard to this clonotype: This may come from a read error, since a much larger clone is one base off. The chain has TRBV30 and TRBJ2-5, with 8 nucleotides matching TRBD2. The J segment lost 11 bases and the V segment lost 4 bases, leaving 21 bases of the junction unmatched. Germline values: CDR1 GTSNPN, CDR2 SVGIG (reference sequence). The CDR3 is 16 amino acids. The CDR3 nucleotides read TGTGCCTGGAACCTACCAGCGGGAGCTGCCTACAATGAGCAGTACTTC. This sequence encodes CAWNLPAGAAYNEQYF.

This clonotype occurred many times. V usage is TRBV2 and J usage is TRBJ1-1; D uncertain. Germline-derived CDR1 and CDR2 are SNHLY and FYNNEI. The length of the CDR3 is 12 residues. Between the trimmed V and J ends, which lost 1 base and 0 bases, there was a span of 0 bases. The CDR3 sequence: CASSEVNTEAFF. Written as DNA, the CDR3 is TGTGCCAGCAGTGAAGTGAACACTGAAGCTTTCTTT.

This clonotype was recorded at least ten times. The genes are TRBV11-3 and TRBJ2-5; possibly TRBD2 for D (5 bases). Germline V gene data show CDR1 as SGHNT and CDR2 as YENEEA. This CDR3 comprises 14 residues. Trimming pared 3 bases from V and 0 bases from J, leaving 8 bases between. The CDR3 loop reads CASSFRTDQETQYF. The DNA of the CDR3 is TGTGCCAGCAGCTTCCGGACTGACCAAGAGACCCAGTACTTC. The whole variable domain, remainder taken from reference TRBV11-3 and TRBJ2-5, is EAGVVQSPRYKIIEKKQPVAFWCNPISGHNTLYWYLQNLGQGPELLIRYENEEAVDDSQLPKDRFSAERLKGVDSTLKIQPAELGDSAVYLCASSFRTDQETQYFGPGTRLLVL.

The chain couples TRBV19 to TRBJ2-3; TRBD2 matches at 8 bases. With V trimmed by 0 bases and J by 6 bases, 2 bases remained unmatched. The CDR3 contains 14 residues. CDR1 and CDR2 (germline): LNHDA, SQIVND (reference sequence). The CDR3 DNA follows: TGTGCCAGTAGTATAGAACTAGCGGTGGATACGCAGTATTTT. Translation gives CASSIELAVDTQYF.

This clonotype was observed a handful of times. The chain recombines TRBV5-1 with TRBJ1-2, with D maybe TRBD1 (5 bases). CDR3 length: 15 amino acids. Deletions cut 1 base from V and 0 bases from J, with 10 bases between. Germline CDR1 reads SGHRS; CDR2 reads YFSETQ. Here the CDR3 reads CASSLNPGPNYGYTF. For the CDR3, the DNA is TGCGCCAGCAGCTTGAACCCGGGGCCTAACTATGGCTACACCTTC.

This clonotype has at least ten counts. For the CDR3, the DNA is TGTGCCAGCAGCTCCGTTAAGCACGTAGGATCACCCCTCCACTTT. Protein: CASSSVKHVGSPLHF. The rearrangement joins TRBV11-2 to TRBJ1-6; D call uncertain. Per germline, CDR1 SGHAT and CDR2 FQNNGV. Trimming stripped 4 bases from V and 10 bases from J, with 17 bases between. This CDR3 is built from 15 residues.

The chain recombines TRBV20-1 with TRBJ1-5; D possibly corresponds to TRBD1 (5 bases). The CDR3 length is 14 residues. Trimming cost V 3 bases and J 1 base, with 10 bases left between them. Germline lookup yields CDR1 DFQATT and CDR2 SNEGSKA (reference sequence). CDR3 nucleotides: TGCAGTGCTAGGGAGGACACAAGCAATCAGCCCCAGCATTTT. It specifies CSAREDTSNQPQHF.

As concerns this clonotype: A clone one base away is much larger, so this may be a read error. V and J are TRBV11-3 and TRBJ1-2; D is ambiguous. CDR3 length: 14 residues. Germline values: CDR1 SGHNT, CDR2 YENEEA. The CDR3 region has the DNA TGTGCCAGCAGCTTAATAACGGCTACCAATGGCTGCACCTTC. Encoded protein: CASSLITATNGCTF.

This clonotype was seen ten or more times. This rearrangement joins TRBV11-3 to TRBJ2-7, with TRBD1 matching over 9 bases. The length of the CDR3 is 14 residues. The V and J ends lost 4 bases and 2 bases, in that order; junction bases with no gene match: 3. Per germline, CDR1 SGHNT and CDR2 YENEEA. The CDR3: CASSSGQGPYEQYF. The CDR3, as DNA: TGTGCCAGCAGCTCGGGACAGGGCCCCTACGAGCAGTACTTC.

This sequence joins TRBV20-1 and TRBJ2-7, with TRBD1 matching 7 bases. The CDR3 runs to 13 residues. The junction had 4 bases not matched to a gene; V was cut back by 3 bases and J by 2 bases. Germline CDR1 DFQATT, CDR2 SNEGSKA (reference sequence). CDR3 sequence: CSARGQPTYEQYF. CDR3 nucleotide sequence: TGCAGTGCTAGGGGACAGCCTACCTACGAGCAGTACTTC.

This clonotype has at least ten counts. The chain carries TRBV12-3 or TRBV12-4 and TRBJ1-1; D perhaps matches TRBD1 (6 bases). Between the trimmed V and J ends, which lost 5 bases and 11 bases, there was a span of 15 bases. The CDR3 is 12 amino acids. The CDR3: CASSMGTIGAFF. The CDR3 DNA follows: TGTGCCAGCAGTATGGGGACAATTGGGGCTTTCTTT.

This clonotype was seen at least ten times. The rearrangement links TRBV20-1 to TRBJ1-1, with 9 nucleotides matching TRBD1. J gave up 5 bases and V 2 bases, and 3 bases lay outside the gene matches. Germline CDR1 is DFQATT and CDR2 is SNEGSKA (reference sequence). The CDR3 loop spans 13 amino acids. The CDR3 DNA is TGCAGTGCTAGAACAGGGACAGGGACTGAAGCTTTCTTT. The encoded protein is CSARTGTGTEAFF.

This clonotype was observed at least ten times. The rearrangement links TRBV9 to TRBJ2-5; possible D gene TRBD2, 6 bases. The CDR3 is 14 amino acids. Germline-derived CDR1 and CDR2 are SGDLS and YYNGEE. Trimming pared 4 bases from V and 5 bases from J, leaving 15 bases between. CDR3 nucleotides: TGTGCCAGCAGCCCCCGGGACGGGGGTGAGACCCAGTACTTC. Its translation is CASSPRDGGETQYF.